This T cell receptor beta chain is from a study of healthy donors' naive CD4 and CD8 T cells. A linear amplification protocol produced the TCR libraries from roughly 480 ng of total RNA. TCRdb reprocessed the reads via MiXCR and lists one record per CDR3 protein. The sample shows about 200,000 distinct CDR3 sequences, about 76% of them seen only once. Trimming at V came to 0 bases and at J to 3 bases, leaving 6 bases not matched to a gene. The germline V gene encodes CDR1 SGHAT and CDR2 FQDESV (reference sequence). CDR3 size: 16 residues. The clonotype originates from a pool of human donors in good health; the sample pools cells from several healthy donors. The sample was naive CD4+ and CD8+ T cells sorted from blood, pooled from several donors. The V gene is TRBV11-1, the J gene TRBJ2-5; TRBD1 matches at 8 bases. The CDR3 DNA sequence: TGTGCCAGCAGCTTAGCCGGACAGGGAGAAGAAGAGACCCAGTACTTC. Its protein product is CASSLAGQGEEETQYF.